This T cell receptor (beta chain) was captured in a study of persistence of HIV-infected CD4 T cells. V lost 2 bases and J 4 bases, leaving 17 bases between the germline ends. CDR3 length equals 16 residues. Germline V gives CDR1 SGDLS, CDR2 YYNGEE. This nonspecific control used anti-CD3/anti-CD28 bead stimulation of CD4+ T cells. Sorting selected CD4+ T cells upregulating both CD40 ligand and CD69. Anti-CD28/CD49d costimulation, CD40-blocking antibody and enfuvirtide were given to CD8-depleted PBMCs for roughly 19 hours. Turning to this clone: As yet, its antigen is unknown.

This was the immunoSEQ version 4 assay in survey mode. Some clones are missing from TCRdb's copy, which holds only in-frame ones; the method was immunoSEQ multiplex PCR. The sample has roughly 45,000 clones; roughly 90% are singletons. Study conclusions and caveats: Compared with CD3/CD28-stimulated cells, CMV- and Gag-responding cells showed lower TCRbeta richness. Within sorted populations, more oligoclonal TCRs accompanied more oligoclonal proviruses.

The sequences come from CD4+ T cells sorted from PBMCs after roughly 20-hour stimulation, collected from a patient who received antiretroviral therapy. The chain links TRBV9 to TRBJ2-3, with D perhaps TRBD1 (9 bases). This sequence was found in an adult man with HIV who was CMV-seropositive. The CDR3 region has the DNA TGTGCCAGCAGCGTCGGGAGGGACAGGGATGCAGATACGCAGTATTTT. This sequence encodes CASSVGRDRDADTQYF.